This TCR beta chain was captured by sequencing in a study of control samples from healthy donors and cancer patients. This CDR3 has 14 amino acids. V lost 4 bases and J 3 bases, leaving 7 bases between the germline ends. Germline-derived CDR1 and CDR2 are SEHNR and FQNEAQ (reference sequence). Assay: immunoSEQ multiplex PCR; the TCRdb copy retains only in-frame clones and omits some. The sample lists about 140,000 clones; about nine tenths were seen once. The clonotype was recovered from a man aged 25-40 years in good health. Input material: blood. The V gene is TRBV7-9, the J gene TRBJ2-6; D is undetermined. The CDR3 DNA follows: TGTGCCAGCAGCTGGACGGGTGGGGCCAACGTCCTGACTTTC. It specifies CASSWTGGANVLTF.